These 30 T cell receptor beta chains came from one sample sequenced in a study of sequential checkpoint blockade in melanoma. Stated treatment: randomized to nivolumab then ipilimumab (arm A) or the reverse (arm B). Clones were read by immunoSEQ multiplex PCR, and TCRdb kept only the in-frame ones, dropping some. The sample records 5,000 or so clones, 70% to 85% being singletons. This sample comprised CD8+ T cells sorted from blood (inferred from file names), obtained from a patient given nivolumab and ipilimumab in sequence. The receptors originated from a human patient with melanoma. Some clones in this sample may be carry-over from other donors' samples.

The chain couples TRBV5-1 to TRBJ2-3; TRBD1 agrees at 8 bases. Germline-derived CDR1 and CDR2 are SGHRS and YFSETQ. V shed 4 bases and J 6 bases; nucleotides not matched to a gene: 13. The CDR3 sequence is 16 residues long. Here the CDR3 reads CASSSPRGQEKDTQYF. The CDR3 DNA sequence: TGCGCCAGCAGCAGCCCTCGGGGACAGGAGAAGGATACGCAGTATTTT.

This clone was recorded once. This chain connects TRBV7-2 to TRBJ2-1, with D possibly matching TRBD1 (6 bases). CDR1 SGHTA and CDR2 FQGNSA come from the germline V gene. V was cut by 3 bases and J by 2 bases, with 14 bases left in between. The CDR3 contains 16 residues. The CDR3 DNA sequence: TGTGCCAGCAGCTTCTCCGGGACAACAGCCTACAATGAGCAGTTCTTC. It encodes CASSFSGTTAYNEQFF.

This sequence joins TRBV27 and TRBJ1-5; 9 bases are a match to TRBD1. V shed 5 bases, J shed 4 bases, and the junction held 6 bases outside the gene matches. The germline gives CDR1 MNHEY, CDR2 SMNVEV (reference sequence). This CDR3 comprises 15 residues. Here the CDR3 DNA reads TGTGCCAGCAGTCGGACAGGGGCAAGTAATCAGCCCCAGCATTTT. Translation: CASSRTGASNQPQHF.

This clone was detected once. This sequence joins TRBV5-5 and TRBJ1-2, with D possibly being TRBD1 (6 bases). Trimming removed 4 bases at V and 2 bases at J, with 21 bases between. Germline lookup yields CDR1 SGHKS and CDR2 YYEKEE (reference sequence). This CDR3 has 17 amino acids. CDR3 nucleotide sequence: TGTGCCAGCAGCCCTAAAGGACAGTACCTACTAAACTATGGCTACACCTTC. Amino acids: CASSPKGQYLLNYGYTF.

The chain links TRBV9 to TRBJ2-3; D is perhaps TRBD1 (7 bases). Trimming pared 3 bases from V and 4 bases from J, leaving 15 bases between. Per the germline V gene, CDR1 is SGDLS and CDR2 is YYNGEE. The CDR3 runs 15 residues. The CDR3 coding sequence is TGTGCCAGCAGCGGGTCGGGCAGGGGGGCAGATACGCAGTATTTT. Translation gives CASSGSGRGADTQYF.

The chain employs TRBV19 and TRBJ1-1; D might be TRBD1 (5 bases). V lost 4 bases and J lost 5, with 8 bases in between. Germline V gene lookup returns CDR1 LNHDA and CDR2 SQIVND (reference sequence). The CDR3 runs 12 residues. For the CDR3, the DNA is TGTGCCAGTAGTACAGGGAGGACTGAAGCTTTCTTT. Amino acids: CASSTGRTEAFF.

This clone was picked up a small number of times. CDR3 DNA: TGTGCCAGCAGCTCGGGACCTGGGCGGGGGCAGTTCTTC. The encoded protein is CASSSGPGRGQFF. The J gene is TRBJ2-1, the V gene TRBV7-9; tentative D call: TRBD2 (6 bases). Trimming removed 4 bases from V and 12 bases from J, with 16 bases in between. The germline CDR1 and CDR2 sequences are SEHNR and FQNEAQ (reference sequence). The length of the CDR3 is 13 residues.

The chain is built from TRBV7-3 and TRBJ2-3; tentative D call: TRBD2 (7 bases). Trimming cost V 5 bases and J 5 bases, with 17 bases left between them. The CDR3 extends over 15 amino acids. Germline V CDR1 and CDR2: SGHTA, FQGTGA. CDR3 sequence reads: CASSPGLGGRDTQYF. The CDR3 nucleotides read TGTGCCAGCAGCCCTGGGTTGGGGGGGCGAGATACGCAGTATTTT. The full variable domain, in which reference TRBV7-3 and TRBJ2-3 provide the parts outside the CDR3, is GAGVSQTPSNKVTEKGKYVELRCDPISGHTALYWYRQSLGQGPEFLIYFQGTGAADDSGLPNDRFFAVRPEGSVSTLKIQRTERGDSAVYLCASSPGLGGRDTQYFGPGTRLTVL.

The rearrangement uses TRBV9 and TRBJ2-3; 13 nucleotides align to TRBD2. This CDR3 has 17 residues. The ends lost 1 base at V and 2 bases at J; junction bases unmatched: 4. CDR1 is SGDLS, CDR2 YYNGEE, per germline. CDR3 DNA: TGTGCCAGCAGCGTATCGGGGACTAGCGGGACCACAGATACGCAGTATTTT. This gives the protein CASSVSGTSGTTDTQYF. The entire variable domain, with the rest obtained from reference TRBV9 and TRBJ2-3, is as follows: DSGVTQTPKHLITATGQRVTLRCSPRSGDLSVYWYQQSLDQGLQFLIQYYNGEERAKGNILERFSAQQFPDLHSELNLSSLELGDSALYFCASSVSGTSGTTDTQYFGPGTRLTVL.

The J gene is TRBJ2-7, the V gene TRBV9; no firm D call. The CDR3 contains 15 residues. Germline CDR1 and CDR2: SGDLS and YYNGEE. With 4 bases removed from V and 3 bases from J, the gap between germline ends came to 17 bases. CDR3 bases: TGTGCCAGCAGCCCCCTCCTGTCTCCTCTCTACGAGCAGTACTTC. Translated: CASSPLLSPLYEQYF.

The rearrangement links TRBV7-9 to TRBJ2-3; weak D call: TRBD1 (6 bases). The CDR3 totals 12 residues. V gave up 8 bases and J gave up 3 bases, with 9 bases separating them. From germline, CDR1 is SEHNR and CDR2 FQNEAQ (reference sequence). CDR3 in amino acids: CASSGQTDTQYF. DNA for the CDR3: TGTGCCAGCTCCGGACAGACAGATACGCAGTATTTT.

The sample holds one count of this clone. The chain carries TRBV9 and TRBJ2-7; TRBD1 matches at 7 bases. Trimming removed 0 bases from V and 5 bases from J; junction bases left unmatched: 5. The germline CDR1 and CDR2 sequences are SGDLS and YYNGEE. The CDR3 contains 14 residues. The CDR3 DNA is TGTGCCAGCAGCGTAGGTAGGGGGCGGAACGAGCAGTACTTC. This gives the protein CASSVGRGRNEQYF.

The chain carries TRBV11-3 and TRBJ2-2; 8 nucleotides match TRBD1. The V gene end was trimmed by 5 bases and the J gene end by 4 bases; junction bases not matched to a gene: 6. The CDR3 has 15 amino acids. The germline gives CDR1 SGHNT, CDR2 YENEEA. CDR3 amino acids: CASSPDRAGTGELFF. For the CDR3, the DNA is TGTGCCAGCAGCCCGGACAGGGCAGGCACCGGGGAGCTGTTTTTT.

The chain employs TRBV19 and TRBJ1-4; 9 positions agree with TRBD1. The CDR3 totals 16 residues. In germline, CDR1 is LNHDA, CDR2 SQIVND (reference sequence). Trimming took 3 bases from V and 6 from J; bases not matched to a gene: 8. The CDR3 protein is CASSMYTGGAYEKLFF. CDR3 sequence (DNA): TGTGCCAGTAGTATGTACACAGGGGGCGCTTATGAAAAACTGTTTTTT.

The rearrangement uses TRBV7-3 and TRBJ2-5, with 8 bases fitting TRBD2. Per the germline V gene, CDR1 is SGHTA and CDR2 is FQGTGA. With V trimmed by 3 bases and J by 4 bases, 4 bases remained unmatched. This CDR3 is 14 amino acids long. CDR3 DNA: TGTGCCAGCAGCTTGCGGGGGGCCAGAGAGACCCAGTACTTC. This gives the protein CASSLRGARETQYF.

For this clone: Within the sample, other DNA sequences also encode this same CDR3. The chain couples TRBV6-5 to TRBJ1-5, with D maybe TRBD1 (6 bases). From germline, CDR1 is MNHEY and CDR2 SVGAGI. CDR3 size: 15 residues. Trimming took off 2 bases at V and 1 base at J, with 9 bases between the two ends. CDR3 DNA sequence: TGTGCCAGCAGTTACCGACAGGACAGCAATCAGCCCCAGCATTTT. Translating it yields CASSYRQDSNQPQHF.

The CDR3 nucleotides read TGTGCCAGCAGGAACTCTCTGGCAGGGGACACAGATACGCAGTATTTT. Encoded protein: CASRNSLAGDTDTQYF. V usage is TRBV7-9 and J usage is TRBJ2-3; D might be TRBD1 (6 bases). V shed 6 bases and J shed 2 bases, with 18 bases lying between them. There are 16 residues in the CDR3. The germline CDR1 and CDR2 sequences are SEHNR and FQNEAQ (reference sequence).

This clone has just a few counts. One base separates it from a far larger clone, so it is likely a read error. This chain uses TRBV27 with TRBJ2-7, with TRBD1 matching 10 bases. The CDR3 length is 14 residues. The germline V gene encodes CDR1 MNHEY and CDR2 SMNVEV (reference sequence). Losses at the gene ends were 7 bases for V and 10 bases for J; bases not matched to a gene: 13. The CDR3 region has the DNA TGTGCCAGCACACGAGGGACAGGGGCGGCCGACCAGTACTTC. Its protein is CASTRGTGAADQYF.

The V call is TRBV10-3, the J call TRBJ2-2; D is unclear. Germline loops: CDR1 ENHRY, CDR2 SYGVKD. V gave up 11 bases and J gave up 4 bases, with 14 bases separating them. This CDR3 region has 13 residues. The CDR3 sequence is CASGDVGTGELFF. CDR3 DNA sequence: TGTGCCTCAGGTGACGTGGGCACCGGGGAGCTGTTTTTT.

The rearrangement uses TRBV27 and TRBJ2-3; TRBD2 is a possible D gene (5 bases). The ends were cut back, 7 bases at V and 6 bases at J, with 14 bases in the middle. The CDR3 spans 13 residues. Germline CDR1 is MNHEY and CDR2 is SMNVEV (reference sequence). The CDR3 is CASTSLGGDTQYF. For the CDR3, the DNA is TGTGCCAGCACTTCTTTAGGAGGTGATACGCAGTATTTT.

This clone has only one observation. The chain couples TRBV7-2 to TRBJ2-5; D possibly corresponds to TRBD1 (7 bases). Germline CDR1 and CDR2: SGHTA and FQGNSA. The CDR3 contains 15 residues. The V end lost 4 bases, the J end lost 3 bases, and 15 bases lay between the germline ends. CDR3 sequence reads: CASSSDREEEETQYF. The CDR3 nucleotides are TGTGCCAGCAGCTCAGACAGGGAGGAGGAAGAGACCCAGTACTTC.

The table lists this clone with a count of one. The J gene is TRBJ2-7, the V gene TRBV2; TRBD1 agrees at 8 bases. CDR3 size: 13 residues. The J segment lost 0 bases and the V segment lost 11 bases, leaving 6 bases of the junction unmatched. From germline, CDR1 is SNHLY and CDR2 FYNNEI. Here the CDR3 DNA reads TGTGCCGTACAGGGGGGTAGCTCCTACGAGCAGTACTTC. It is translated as CAVQGGSSYEQYF.

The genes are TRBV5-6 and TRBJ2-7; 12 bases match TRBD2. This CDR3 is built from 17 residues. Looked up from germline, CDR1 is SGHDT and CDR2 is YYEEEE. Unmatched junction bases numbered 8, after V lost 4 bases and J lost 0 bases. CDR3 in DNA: TGTGCCAGCAGCCCCGGACTAGCGGGAACAAGCTCCTACGAGCAGTACTTC. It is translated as CASSPGLAGTSSYEQYF.

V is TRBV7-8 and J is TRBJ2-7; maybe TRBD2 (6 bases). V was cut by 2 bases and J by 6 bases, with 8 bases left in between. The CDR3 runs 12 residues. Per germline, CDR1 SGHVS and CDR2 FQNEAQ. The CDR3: CASSLPGSEQYF. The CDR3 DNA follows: TGTGCCAGCAGCTTACCCGGGAGCGAGCAGTACTTC.

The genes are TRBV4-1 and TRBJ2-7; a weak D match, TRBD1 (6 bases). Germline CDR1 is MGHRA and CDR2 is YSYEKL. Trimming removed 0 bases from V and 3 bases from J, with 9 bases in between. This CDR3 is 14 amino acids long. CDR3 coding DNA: TGCGCCAGCAGCCAAGACAGGGGCGGCTACGAGCAGTACTTC. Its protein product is CASSQDRGGYEQYF.

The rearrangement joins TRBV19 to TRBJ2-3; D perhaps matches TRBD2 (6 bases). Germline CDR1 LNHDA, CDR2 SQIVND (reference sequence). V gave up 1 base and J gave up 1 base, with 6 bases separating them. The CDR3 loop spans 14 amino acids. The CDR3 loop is CASSIAGGTDTQYF. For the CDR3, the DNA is TGTGCCAGTAGTATAGCGGGAGGCACAGATACGCAGTATTTT.

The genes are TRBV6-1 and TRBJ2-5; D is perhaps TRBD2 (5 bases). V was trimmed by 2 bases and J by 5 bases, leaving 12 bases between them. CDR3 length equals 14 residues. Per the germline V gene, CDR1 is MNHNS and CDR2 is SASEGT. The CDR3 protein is CASSEWRPRETQYF. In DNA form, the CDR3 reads TGTGCCAGCAGTGAATGGAGGCCCAGGGAGACCCAGTACTTC.

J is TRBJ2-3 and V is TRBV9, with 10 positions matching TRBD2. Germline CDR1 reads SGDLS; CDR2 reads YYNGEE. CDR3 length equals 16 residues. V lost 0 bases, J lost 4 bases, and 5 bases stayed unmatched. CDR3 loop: CASSVEAGGPPDTQYF. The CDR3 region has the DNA TGTGCCAGCAGCGTAGAAGCGGGGGGGCCCCCAGATACGCAGTATTTT. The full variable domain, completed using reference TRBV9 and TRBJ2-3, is DSGVTQTPKHLITATGQRVTLRCSPRSGDLSVYWYQQSLDQGLQFLIQYYNGEERAKGNILERFSAQQFPDLHSELNLSSLELGDSALYFCASSVEAGGPPDTQYFGPGTRLTVL.

The CDR3 region has the DNA TGTGCCAGCAGCTACCCCGGGGGGCTCGAATCACCCCTCCACTTT. It specifies CASSYPGGLESPLHF. The chain combines TRBV7-9 with TRBJ1-6, with D possibly matching TRBD1 (6 bases). From germline, CDR1 is SEHNR and CDR2 FQNEAQ (reference sequence). The V and J ends lost 4 bases and 10 bases respectively, with 17 bases between them. CDR3 length: 15 residues.

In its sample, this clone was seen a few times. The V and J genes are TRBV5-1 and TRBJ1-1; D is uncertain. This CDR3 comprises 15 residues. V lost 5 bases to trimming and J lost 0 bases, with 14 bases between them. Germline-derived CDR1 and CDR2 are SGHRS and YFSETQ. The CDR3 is CASSEGRIMNTEAFF. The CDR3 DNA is TGCGCCAGCAGTGAAGGGAGGATCATGAACACTGAAGCTTTCTTT.